The clone carrying this T cell receptor (beta chain) was detected many times. J gave up 5 bases and V 5 bases, and 5 bases lay outside the gene matches. Germline assignment: CDR1 MNHEY and CDR2 SMNVEV (reference sequence). The CDR3 runs to 13 residues. The source of the sample is a study of T-cell reconstitution after alpha-beta-depleted transplantation in children. Unique molecular identifiers were used to barcode this TCRbeta library. TCRdb passed the PCR reads through MiXCR, listing each CDR3 protein once. This repertoire shows around 300,000 distinct CDR3 sequences, 9.5% to 13% found once; its top ten account for 7.5%.

This chain joins TRBV27 and TRBJ1-1; TRBD1 matches at 7 bases. The TCR originated in a boy younger than two with acute myeloid leukemia, due to receive a stem cell transplant. The starting material was PBMCs, obtained before TCRalphabeta/CD19-depleted stem cell transplant. The CDR3 loop is CASSAYRGTEAFF. For the CDR3, the DNA is TGTGCCAGCAGTGCTTACAGGGGAACTGAAGCTTTCTTT.